This TCR beta chain was identified during a study of blood T cell repertoires in COVID-19. Turning to the study itself: Samples taken during acute and convalescent COVID-19 were collected in the United States, Italy and Spain. Sources were T cells, B-cell-depleted T cells, or PBMCs; the material itself was cDNA or gDNA.

Original processing notes: How many nucleated cells were present was estimated from reference gene primer amplification. Sequenced by immunoSEQ multiplex PCR; TCRdb stores in-frame clones only, minus some. The V and J calls and clone size were taken over from that table, and D and trimming were inferred from the DNA. Of hundreds of thousands of clones listed, 87% are singletons. CDR1 is SGHDN and CDR2 is FVKESK in the germline V gene. Trimming took off 1 base at V and 5 bases at J, with 6 bases between the two ends. The CDR3 contains 13 residues. The specimen was peripheral blood. The origin of this receptor is a woman in her thirties or forties who had recovered from COVID-19. The gene calls are TRBV14 and TRBJ1-5, with D perhaps TRBD1 (5 bases). CDR3 in amino acids: CASSQGGDQPQHF. CDR3 coding DNA: TGTGCCAGCAGCCAAGGGGGGGATCAGCCCCAGCATTTT.